The next 14 T cell receptor beta chains were all read from a single sample in a study of read filtering for tumor transcriptome and immune sequencing. The library was built from about 400 ng RNA with molecular barcoded adaptors for alpha/delta and beta/gamma chains. TCRdb reprocessed the reads via MiXCR and lists one record per CDR3 protein. The repertoire has roughly 46,000 distinct CDR3 sequences, about an eighth of them found once; the top ten carry roughly 15%. Sequencing was done on a sample of a population of CD138-negative cells sorted from bone marrow. The source of these receptors is a donor over 35 with multiple myeloma.

Points on this clonotype: A much larger clone lies one base from this, so it may be a read error. The chain couples TRBV24-1 to TRBJ2-3, with D possibly being TRBD1 (5 bases). Matching the DNA end better, TRBJ1-5 makes the J call doubtful. The CDR3 runs to 15 residues. CDR1 and CDR2 from the germline V gene are KGHDR and SFDVKD. The CDR3: CATSDPGPSTDTQHF. The CDR3 bases are TGTGCCACCAGTGATCCGGGACCCTCCACAGATACGCAGCATTTT.

This clonotype was picked up many times. The CDR3 reads CASSLGVAGAAGELFF. CDR3 nucleotide sequence: TGTGCCAGCAGCCTAGGGGTAGCGGGAGCCGCCGGGGAGCTGTTTTTT. This chain uses TRBV9 with TRBJ2-2, with 9 bases aligning to TRBD2. Germline CDR1 and CDR2: SGDLS and YYNGEE. The V gene end was trimmed by 4 bases and the J gene end by 6 bases; junction bases not matched to a gene: 10. The CDR3 is made up of 16 amino acids.

The chain joins TRBV6-2 or TRBV6-3 to TRBJ1-2, with TRBD1 matching over 7 bases. Germline-derived CDR1 and CDR2 are MNHEY and SVGEGT. The ends lost 5 bases at V and 4 bases at J; junction bases unmatched: 7. This CDR3 has 14 residues. In DNA, the CDR3 is TGTGCCAGCAGTAAAGACAGGGTGGCCTATGGCTACACCTTC. As protein: CASSKDRVAYGYTF.

This clonotype was seen repeatedly, ten times or more. The chain carries TRBV4-1 and TRBJ1-1; 8 bases line up with TRBD1. The CDR3 is 15 amino acids. The ends lost 0 bases at V and 3 bases at J; junction bases unmatched: 3. Germline CDR1 MGHRA, CDR2 YSYEKL. Here the CDR3 DNA reads TGCGCCAGCAGCCAAGAGGTGACAGGGGACACTGAAGCTTTCTTT. Its translation: CASSQEVTGDTEAFF.

As regards this clonotype: Given a much more abundant clone one base away, this may be a read error. The V call is TRBV28, the J call TRBJ2-4, with 7 positions matching TRBD1. The V segment lost 7 bases and the J segment 6 bases; nucleotides outside the gene matches: 12. Germline-derived CDR1 and CDR2 are MDHEN and SYDVKM. There are 15 residues in the CDR3. This CDR3 is CASTTGKTGRNIQYF. For the CDR3, the DNA is TGTGCCAGCACGACAGGGAAAACCGGAAGAAACATTCAGTACTTC.

The gene calls are TRBV12-3 or TRBV12-4 and TRBJ2-3; no reliable D call. The CDR3 sequence is 15 residues long. V dropped 3 bases and J dropped 1 base, with 11 bases sitting between them. CDR3: CASSFHSSGTDTQYF. The CDR3 nucleotides read TGTGCCAGCAGTTTTCACTCATCGGGCACAGATACGCAGTATTTT.

This clonotype was observed a handful of times. This chain links TRBV3-1 with TRBJ1-4; D gene unclear. Germline assignment: CDR1 LGHDT and CDR2 YNNKEL (reference sequence). The CDR3 extends over 14 amino acids. Trimming took off 4 bases at V and 7 bases at J, with 13 bases between the two ends. In nucleotides, the CDR3 is TGTGCCAGCAGCCCGTCCTCGGCAGGTGAAAAACTGTTTTTT. Translated: CASSPSSAGEKLFF.

This clonotype was detected ten times or more. This chain connects TRBV7-8 to TRBJ1-1; no clear D gene. Germline values: CDR1 SGHVS, CDR2 FQNEAQ. V lost 4 bases to trimming and J lost 1 base, with 7 bases between them. This CDR3 spans 13 amino acids. This CDR3 reads CASSWEGNTEAFF. Written as DNA, the CDR3 is TGTGCCAGCAGCTGGGAAGGGAACACTGAAGCTTTCTTT. Supplemented by reference TRBV7-8 and TRBJ1-1, the full variable domain reads GAGVSQSPRYKVAKRGQDVALRCDPISGHVSLFWYQQALGQGPEFLTYFQNEAQLDKSGLPSDRFFAERPEGSVSTLKIQRTQQEDSAVYLCASSWEGNTEAFFGQGTRLTVV.

This clonotype has ten or more counts. The rearrangement links TRBV6-5 to TRBJ2-1; D is possibly TRBD2 (5 bases). The CDR3 sequence is 14 residues long. Germline values: CDR1 MNHEY, CDR2 SVGAGI. The V gene lost 0 bases and the J gene lost 9 bases, with 12 bases spanning the gap. Here the CDR3 DNA reads TGTGCCAGCAGTTACTCGACCCTAGCCGGTGAGCAGTTCTTC. Its translation: CASSYSTLAGEQFF.

As concerns this clonotype: At one boundary the junction diverges from the germline segment, which might be a read error. The chain is built from TRBV7-6 and TRBJ1-1; perhaps TRBD1 as D (5 bases). CDR1 and CDR2 from the germline V gene are SGHVS and FNYEAQ. The CDR3 covers 13 residues. The CDR3 DNA reads as TGTGCCACCCACGCAGGGTCGAACACTGAGGCTTTCTTT. Amino acids: CATHAGSNTEAFF.

At least ten counts were recorded for this clonotype. This chain connects TRBV5-1 to TRBJ2-6, with 8 nucleotides matching TRBD1. The CDR3 totals 17 residues. Trimming at V came to 5 bases and at J to 0 bases, leaving 7 bases not matched to a gene. CDR1 is SGHRS, CDR2 YFSETQ, per germline. The CDR3, as DNA: TGCGCCAGCAGAGGGGACAGGCCCAACTCTGGGGCCAACGTCCTGACTTTC. Its protein product is CASRGDRPNSGANVLTF. Combining the CDR3 with reference TRBV5-1 and TRBJ2-6 gives the whole variable domain KAGVTQTPRYLIKTRGQQVTLSCSPISGHRSVSWYQQTPGQGLQFLFEYFSETQRNKGNFPGRFSGRQFSNSRSEMNVSTLELGDSALYLCASRGDRPNSGANVLTFGAGSRLTVL.

This clonotype was found a few times. The chain carries TRBV7-2 and TRBJ2-5; possible D gene TRBD2, 6 bases. V lost 1 base and J 5 bases, leaving 17 bases between the germline ends. The CDR3 has 16 amino acids. The germline gives CDR1 SGHTA, CDR2 FQGNSA. The DNA of the CDR3 is TGTGCCAGCAGCTTAGATGGGGCGGGATCGAGGGAGACCCAGTACTTC. Protein sequence: CASSLDGAGSRETQYF. Using reference TRBV7-2 and TRBJ2-5 for the parts outside the CDR3, the full variable domain is GAGVSQSPSNKVTEKGKDVELRCDPISGHTALYWYRQSLGQGLEFLIYFQGNSAPDKSGLPSDRFSAERTGGSVSTLTIQRTQQEDSAVYLCASSLDGAGSRETQYFGPGTRLLVL.

By share of the sample, this clonotype is medium-sized. The chain links TRBV12-3 or TRBV12-4 to TRBJ1-5; tentatively, D is TRBD1 (5 bases). V lost 3 bases to trimming and J lost 9 bases, with 18 bases between them. The CDR3 contains 15 residues. CDR3 amino acids: CASSFDRDAKRPQHF. As DNA, the CDR3 is TGTGCCAGCAGTTTTGATCGGGACGCCAAGCGGCCCCAGCATTTT.

This clonotype was seen at least ten times. The V call is TRBV7-2, the J call TRBJ1-3, with 7 bases lining up with TRBD1. Germline CDR1 SGHTA, CDR2 FQGNSA. CDR3 length: 15 residues. Trimming at V came to 3 bases and at J to 3 bases, leaving 5 bases not matched to a gene. CDR3 loop: CASSLAGGVGNTIYF. The CDR3 nucleotides read TGTGCCAGCAGCTTGGCAGGGGGAGTTGGAAACACCATATATTTT. The whole variable domain, filled in from reference TRBV7-2 and TRBJ1-3, reads GAGVSQSPSNKVTEKGKDVELRCDPISGHTALYWYRQSLGQGLEFLIYFQGNSAPDKSGLPSDRFSAERTGGSVSTLTIQRTQQEDSAVYLCASSLAGGVGNTIYFGEGSWLTVV.